The 27 T cell receptor beta chains below come from one sample, sequenced in a study of cytomegalovirus exposure and HLA in healthy donors. This PCR relied on a set of 60 Vbeta primers and 13 Jbeta primers. Clones were read by immunoSEQ multiplex PCR, and TCRdb kept only the in-frame ones, dropping some. The table lists more than 100,000 clones, under 85% of them singletons. Input material: PBMCs. These receptor sequences come from a human donor in good health.

The chain combines TRBV29-1 with TRBJ2-5; the match to TRBD2 covers 10 bases. V lost 4 bases, J lost 5 bases, and 10 bases stayed unmatched. The CDR3 is made up of 15 amino acids. CDR1 and CDR2 from the germline V gene are SQVTM and ANQGSEA. This CDR3 is CSVGGAGGSPETQYF. The CDR3 bases are TGCAGCGTTGGGGGAGCGGGAGGGAGTCCGGAGACCCAGTACTTC.

The chain has TRBV5-1 and TRBJ2-1, with 7 bases that match TRBD2. The V gene end was trimmed by 2 bases and the J gene end by 1 base; junction bases not matched to a gene: 3. There are 15 residues in the CDR3. In germline, CDR1 is SGHRS, CDR2 YFSETQ. CDR3 DNA sequence: TGCGCCAGCAGCTTACCTAGCGGTTCCTACAATGAGCAGTTCTTC. Encoded protein: CASSLPSGSYNEQFF.

This chain joins TRBV27 and TRBJ2-7; maybe TRBD1 (5 bases). The CDR3 loop spans 15 amino acids. Trimming pared 5 bases from V and 6 bases from J, leaving 20 bases between. Germline loops: CDR1 MNHEY, CDR2 SMNVEV (reference sequence). The CDR3 is CASSPGSGRAGEQYF. As DNA, the CDR3 is TGTGCCAGCAGTCCCGGGTCCGGCAGGGCTGGCGAGCAGTACTTC.

This sequence joins TRBV2 and TRBJ1-2; D remains ambiguous. The CDR3 is made up of 13 amino acids. The germline V and J ends were trimmed by 5 bases and 2 bases, with 9 bases remaining between them. Looked up from germline, CDR1 is SNHLY and CDR2 is FYNNEI. The CDR3 sequence is CASSPEENYGYTF. CDR3 DNA sequence: TGTGCCAGCAGTCCAGAGGAAAACTATGGCTACACCTTC. The full variable domain, completed using reference TRBV2 and TRBJ1-2, is EPEVTQTPSHQVTQMGQEVILRCVPISNHLYFYWYRQILGQKVEFLVSFYNNEISEKSEIFDDQFSVERPDGSNFTLKIRSTKLEDSAMYFCASSPEENYGYTFGSGTRLTVV.

This clone was seen only a few times. This chain links TRBV9 with TRBJ2-7; 8 bases line up with TRBD2. Germline lookup yields CDR1 SGDLS and CDR2 YYNGEE. The CDR3 has 16 residues. The junction had 9 bases not matched to a gene; V was cut back by 3 bases and J by 1 base. The CDR3 loop is CASSASQVAGSYEQYF. The CDR3 bases are TGTGCCAGCAGCGCTTCACAGGTAGCGGGATCCTACGAGCAGTACTTC.

CDR3: CASSLVVAGGNEKLFF. CDR3 bases: TGTGCCAGCAGTTTGGTGGTGGCAGGGGGGAATGAAAAACTGTTTTTT. This chain uses TRBV28 with TRBJ1-4; 7 bases line up with TRBD1. The germline CDR1 and CDR2 sequences are MDHEN and SYDVKM. The CDR3 runs 16 residues. The V segment lost 3 bases and the J segment 5 bases; nucleotides outside the gene matches: 9.

J is TRBJ2-7 and V is TRBV23-1, with D perhaps TRBD1 (5 bases). TRBV23-1 has ORF status, its function being uncertain. The CDR3 has 15 residues. V lost 0 bases and J 4 bases, leaving 13 bases between the germline ends. CDR3 protein: CASSQSAQGYYEQYF. CDR3 coding DNA: TGCGCCAGCAGTCAATCGGCGCAGGGCTATTACGAGCAGTACTTC.

The chain has TRBV5-1 and TRBJ1-3; D is possibly TRBD1 (6 bases). V was clipped by 0 bases and J by 3 bases, with 13 bases between them. This CDR3 has 16 amino acids. Germline assignment: CDR1 SGHRS and CDR2 YFSETQ. The CDR3 region is CASSLAAGEGGNTIYF. CDR3 bases: TGCGCCAGCAGCTTGGCCGCAGGGGAAGGTGGAAACACCATATATTTT.

CDR3 sequence (DNA): TGTGCCATCTCCGATCGGAGCCCTAACTATGGCTACACCTTC. Amino acid sequence: CAISDRSPNYGYTF. The chain links TRBV6-5 to TRBJ1-2, with D unclear. Trimming removed 10 bases from V and 0 bases from J, with 15 bases in between. This CDR3 has 14 amino acids. Germline V gives CDR1 MNHEY, CDR2 SVGAGI.

This chain joins TRBV5-4 and TRBJ2-2; 12 bases line up with TRBD2. This CDR3 contains 17 residues. Germline loops: CDR1 SGHNT, CDR2 YYREEE (reference sequence). J gave up 3 bases and V 1 base, and 4 bases lay outside the gene matches. Here the CDR3 reads CASSLSLAGGYTGELFF. CDR3 nucleotides: TGTGCCAGCAGCTTGTCCCTAGCGGGAGGGTACACCGGGGAGCTGTTTTTT.

V is TRBV2 and J is TRBJ2-1, with no clear D. The CDR3 runs 13 residues. The ends were cut back, 7 bases at V and 0 bases at J, with 7 bases in the middle. Germline V lookup: CDR1 SNHLY, CDR2 FYNNEI. Written as DNA, the CDR3 is TGTGCCAGCAACCCCGGCTCCTACAATGAGCAGTTCTTC. Its translation is CASNPGSYNEQFF.

This clone showed up just once. The gene calls are TRBV15 and TRBJ2-4, with 9 bases matching TRBD1. V gave up 2 bases and J gave up 8 bases; unmatched junction bases: 10. CDR3 length equals 16 residues. CDR1 is LNHNV, CDR2 YYDKDF, per germline (reference sequence). CDR3 in DNA: TGTGCCACCAGCAGATCCCGGACAGGGGCAAATGACATTCAGTACTTC. Translated, it gives CATSRSRTGANDIQYF.

The chain has TRBV5-1 and TRBJ2-1; no firm D call. The CDR3 runs to 11 residues. Trimming took off 0 bases at V and 9 bases at J, with 4 bases between the two ends. Germline V gives CDR1 SGHRS, CDR2 YFSETQ. In DNA, the CDR3 is TGCGCCAGCAGCTTGGGTAGTGAGCAGTTCTTC. Protein sequence: CASSLGSEQFF. Using reference TRBV5-1 and TRBJ2-1 for the parts outside the CDR3, the full variable domain is KAGVTQTPRYLIKTRGQQVTLSCSPISGHRSVSWYQQTPGQGLQFLFEYFSETQRNKGNFPGRFSGRQFSNSRSEMNVSTLELGDSALYLCASSLGSEQFFGPGTRLTVL.

CDR3 DNA: TGTGCCAGCAGTGAAGCGGGGGACAGGGGATTAGTCGGGACTAATGAAAAACTGTTTTTT. Translating gives CASSEAGDRGLVGTNEKLFF. The chain carries TRBV6-1 and TRBJ1-4; 10 bases line up with TRBD1. V gave up 0 bases and J gave up 2 bases; unmatched junction bases: 12. From germline, CDR1 is MNHNS and CDR2 SASEGT. The CDR3 is 20 residues long.

This clone has a handful of counts. This chain joins TRBV19 and TRBJ2-3; TRBD1 matches at 10 bases. The trim removed 8 bases at V and 6 bases at J, leaving 5 bases unmatched. This CDR3 has 13 residues. From germline, CDR1 is LNHDA and CDR2 SQIVND (reference sequence). As DNA, the CDR3 is TGTGCCAGTCTTGACAGGGGGCGGGATACGCAGTATTTT. It encodes CASLDRGRDTQYF.

The rearrangement links TRBV27 to TRBJ1-5, with D perhaps TRBD1 (5 bases). Germline V gene data show CDR1 as MNHEY and CDR2 as SMNVEV (reference sequence). The CDR3 contains 16 residues. V was pared by 0 bases and J by 0 bases, with 9 bases between. The CDR3: CASSLSQVHSNQPQHF. CDR3 nucleotide sequence: TGTGCCAGCAGTTTATCACAGGTCCATAGCAATCAGCCCCAGCATTTT.

V is TRBV11-2 and J is TRBJ2-7; TRBD1 might be the D (6 bases). With 3 bases removed from V and 2 bases from J, the gap between germline ends came to 11 bases. The CDR3 spans 14 residues. Per the germline V gene, CDR1 is SGHAT and CDR2 is FQNNGV. The CDR3 spells CASSFRDTTYEQYF. The CDR3 coding sequence is TGTGCCAGCAGCTTCCGGGACACCACCTACGAGCAGTACTTC. Variable domain in full (rest from reference TRBV11-2 and TRBJ2-7): EAGVAQSPRYKIIEKRQSVAFWCNPISGHATLYWYQQILGQGPKLLIQFQNNGVVDDSQLPKDRFSAERLKGVDSTLKIQPAKLEDSAVYLCASSFRDTTYEQYFGPGTRLTVT.

The CDR3 protein is CASSLYWGRGYEQYF. The DNA for the CDR3 is TGTGCCAGCAGTTTATATTGGGGCAGGGGCTACGAGCAGTACTTC. The rearrangement uses TRBV27 and TRBJ2-5; D possibly corresponds to TRBD1 (6 bases). The end of the DNA aligns better with TRBJ2-7, so the J call may be wrong. CDR1 is MNHEY, CDR2 SMNVEV, per germline (reference sequence). CDR3 size: 15 residues.

This rearrangement joins TRBV18 to TRBJ2-5, with TRBD1 as a possible D gene (6 bases). The CDR3 runs to 15 residues. Trimming left V 3 bases short and J 4 bases short, with 15 bases between. CDR1 and CDR2 from the germline V gene are KGHSH and LQKENI. The CDR3 region has the DNA TGTGCCAGCTCACCGATTACAGGGTTCCTAGAGACCCAGTACTTC. It yields the protein CASSPITGFLETQYF. Supplemented by reference TRBV18 and TRBJ2-5, the full variable domain reads NAGVMQNPRHLVRRRGQEARLRCSPMKGHSHVYWYRQLPEEGLKFMVYLQKENIIDESGMPKERFSAEFPKEGPSILRIQQVVRGDSAAYFCASSPITGFLETQYFGPGTRLLVL.

The rearrangement links TRBV7-2 to TRBJ2-3; 7 nucleotides agree with TRBD2. After removal of 5 bases from V and 6 bases from J, the junction contained 14 bases not matched to a gene. The CDR3 is made up of 16 amino acids. Germline V gene data show CDR1 as SGHTA and CDR2 as FQGNSA. The CDR3 spells CASSLDGGGPRDTQYF. The CDR3 region has the DNA TGTGCCAGCAGCCTTGATGGGGGAGGGCCAAGGGATACGCAGTATTTT.

The chain recombines TRBV18 with TRBJ2-3; 14 positions agree with TRBD2. The germline CDR1 and CDR2 sequences are KGHSH and LQKENI. The CDR3 covers 17 residues. The V and J ends lost 1 base and 4 bases, in that order; junction bases with no gene match: 4. The CDR3 reads CASSPRATSGRADTQYF. The CDR3, as DNA: TGTGCCAGCTCACCACGGGCGACTAGCGGGAGGGCAGATACGCAGTATTTT.

This rearrangement joins TRBV29-1 to TRBJ1-1; the D gene is possibly TRBD1 (6 bases). Germline CDR1 is SQVTM and CDR2 is ANQGSEA. The germline V and J ends were trimmed by 7 bases and 6 bases, with 12 bases remaining between them. There are 11 residues in the CDR3. The CDR3 here is CSARGGPEAFF. The CDR3 nucleotides are TGCAGCGCCCGGGGGGGGCCTGAAGCTTTCTTT.

The rearrangement joins TRBV10-3 to TRBJ2-5, with a possible D match to TRBD1 (5 bases). Germline V gives CDR1 ENHRY, CDR2 SYGVKD. Trimming removed 1 base at V and 5 bases at J, with 14 bases between. The CDR3 loop spans 15 amino acids. This chain's CDR3 is CAISELDTRRETQYF. In DNA, the CDR3 is TGTGCCATCAGTGAGTTGGACACTCGTAGGGAGACCCAGTACTTC.

CDR3 in amino acids: CASGFIAGFTDTQYF. In DNA, the CDR3 is TGTGCTAGTGGTTTTATAGCGGGGTTCACAGATACGCAGTATTTT. This chain connects TRBV12-5 to TRBJ2-3, with 8 bases identical to TRBD2. V gave up 3 bases and J gave up 2 bases; unmatched junction bases: 4. The CDR3 totals 15 residues. Germline loops: CDR1 LGHNT, CDR2 FRNRAP.

The CDR3 spells CAWSVLGTGDQPQHF. CDR3 coding DNA: TGTGCCTGGAGTGTACTCGGGACAGGAGATCAGCCCCAGCATTTT. This chain links TRBV30 with TRBJ1-5, with 8 positions matching TRBD1. The germline V gene encodes CDR1 GTSNPN and CDR2 SVGIG (reference sequence). The J segment lost 5 bases and the V segment lost 0 bases, leaving 6 bases of the junction unmatched. This CDR3 is 15 amino acids long.

As for this clone: The sample has other DNA sequences that encode this CDR3 too. J is TRBJ2-1 and V is TRBV5-1; 11 positions agree with TRBD2. In germline, CDR1 is SGHRS, CDR2 YFSETQ. The trim removed 4 bases at V and 4 bases at J, leaving 4 bases unmatched. The CDR3 contains 15 residues. The CDR3, as DNA: TGCGCCAGCAGCCCCGGGACTAGCGGTTACAATGAGCAGTTCTTC. Translated, it gives CASSPGTSGYNEQFF.

DNA of the CDR3: TGTGCCAGCAGCTCCAATCGACAGGGCGGCTCTGGAAACACCATATATTTT. This codes for CASSSNRQGGSGNTIYF. The chain joins TRBV5-4 to TRBJ1-3; 7 bases align to TRBD1. Germline V gives CDR1 SGHNT, CDR2 YYREEE (reference sequence). The trim removed 3 bases at V and 0 bases at J, leaving 9 bases unmatched. The CDR3 runs 17 residues.